The present entry profiles one TCR beta chain with its context. From germline, CDR1 is MNHEY and CDR2 SVGAGI. V trimming: 0 bases; J trimming: 5 bases; junction bases outside the gene matches: 5. This CDR3 has 16 residues. These data come from a study of blood T cell repertoires in COVID-19. Looking at the study overall: Nucleic acid was either cDNA or gDNA, and it came from T cells, B-cell-depleted T cells, or PBMCs.

People in the exposed group encountered a COVID-19 case within 2 weeks before entering the study. Sequenced by immunoSEQ multiplex PCR; TCRdb stores in-frame clones only, minus some. The table has approximately 280,000 clones, around 80% seen once. The chain combines TRBV6-5 with TRBJ2-3; 10 bases line up with TRBD2. Specimen: PBMCs or T cells enriched from blood (not recorded which). The sequence was collected from a man aged 35-49 years who had been exposed to COVID-19. DNA of the CDR3: TGTGCCAGCAGTTACTCCCCTAGCGGGAGTGGAGATACGCAGTATTTT. Translating it yields CASSYSPSGSGDTQYF.